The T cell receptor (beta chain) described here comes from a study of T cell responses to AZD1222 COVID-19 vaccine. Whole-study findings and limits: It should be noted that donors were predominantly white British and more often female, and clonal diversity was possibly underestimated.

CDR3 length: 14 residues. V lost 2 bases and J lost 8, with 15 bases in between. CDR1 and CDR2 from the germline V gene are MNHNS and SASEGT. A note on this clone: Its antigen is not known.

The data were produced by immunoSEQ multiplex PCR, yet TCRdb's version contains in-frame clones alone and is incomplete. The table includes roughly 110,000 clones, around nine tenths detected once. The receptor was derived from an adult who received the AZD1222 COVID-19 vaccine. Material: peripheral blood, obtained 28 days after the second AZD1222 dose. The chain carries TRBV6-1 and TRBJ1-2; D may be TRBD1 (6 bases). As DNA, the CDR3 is TGTGCCAGCAGTGAATATAGGGACACCTTGGGCTACACCTTC. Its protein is CASSEYRDTLGYTF.